The 7 T cell receptor beta chains in this list originate from one sample, sequenced in a study of T cell repertoires in cytomegalovirus infection. These receptors lack a known antigen. TCRdb used MiXCR to reprocess the reads, holding one entry per CDR3 protein. This table has fewer than 1,000,000 distinct CDR3 sequences, roughly a third appearing once. The sample consisted of cultured CD8+ T cells from PBMCs, taken from culture after CMV antigen stimulation. The receptors were gathered from a human donor in good health (CMV status not recorded). Some clones in this sample may be carry-over from other donors' samples.

This clonotype was counted many times. The DNA of the CDR3 is TGTGCCAGCAGCTTAGGGGTTGGGGGATGGGGGGGTGAAGCTTTCTTT. It is translated as CASSLGVGGWGGEAFF. J is TRBJ1-1 and V is TRBV7-2; weak D call: TRBD1 (5 bases). V lost 1 base and J lost 7, with 19 bases in between. Germline V gene lookup returns CDR1 SGHTA and CDR2 FQGNSA. This CDR3 has 16 residues.

This clonotype was observed a handful of times. This chain uses TRBV23-1 with TRBJ2-1, with a possible D match to TRBD1 (5 bases). TRBV23-1 is flagged as an ORF with uncertain function. Trimming took 8 bases from V and 5 from J, leaving 19 bases between them. This CDR3 has 15 residues. This CDR3 reads CASSPRATVHNEQFF. Written as DNA, the CDR3 is TGCGCCAGCTCCCCAAGGGCGACAGTACACAATGAGCAGTTCTTC.

This clonotype has just a few counts. The gene calls are TRBV6-5 and TRBJ1-4, with D unresolved. The germline V gene encodes CDR1 MNHEY and CDR2 SVGAGI. This CDR3 is built from 14 residues. Trimming took off 7 bases at V and 3 bases at J, with 12 bases between the two ends. The CDR3 nucleotides read TGTGCCAGCACCCCGGGGTATGCTAATGAAAAACTGTTTTTT. It is translated as CASTPGYANEKLFF.

This clonotype was seen at least ten times. The chain has TRBV19 and TRBJ2-1; 8 bases match TRBD2. The germline V gene encodes CDR1 LNHDA and CDR2 SQIVND (reference sequence). This CDR3 contains 14 residues. V dropped 3 bases and J dropped 8; count of bases not matched to a gene: 6. DNA of the CDR3: TGTGCCAGTAGTATCCGGGGGGGTGTCGATGAGCAGTTCTTC. Protein: CASSIRGGVDEQFF.

The gene calls are TRBV10-3 and TRBJ2-2; no clear D. Trimming left V 7 bases short and J 2 bases short, with 5 bases between. The CDR3 sequence is 12 residues long. CDR1 is ENHRY, CDR2 SYGVKD, per germline. The CDR3 DNA sequence: TGTGCCATCACGAATAACACCGGGGAGCTGTTTTTT. It yields the protein CAITNNTGELFF.

The rearrangement links TRBV27 to TRBJ2-2; 9 positions agree with TRBD2. Trimming cost V 5 bases and J 7 bases; bases outside gene matches: 8. This CDR3 spans 15 amino acids. The germline V gene has CDR1 MNHEY and CDR2 SMNVEV (reference sequence). CDR3 sequence reads: CASSPAGGQGGELFF. The DNA for the CDR3 is TGTGCCAGCAGTCCAGCGGGGGGCCAAGGCGGGGAGCTGTTTTTT.

In this sample, this clonotype turned up a few times. The chain links TRBV4-1 to TRBJ2-4; 8 positions match TRBD1. The CDR3 is 15 residues long. With V trimmed by 5 bases and J by 8 bases, 11 bases remained unmatched. Germline CDR1 MGHRA, CDR2 YSYEKL. CDR3 DNA sequence: TGCGCCAGCAGCTACCAGGACAGGGCAAGGGACATTCAGTACTTC. It codes for CASSYQDRARDIQYF.